The 17 T cell receptor beta chains below come from one sample, sequenced in a study of T cell clonality in common variable immunodeficiency. Clones were read by immunoSEQ multiplex PCR, and TCRdb kept only the in-frame ones, dropping some. Recorded here are around 45,000 clones, none singletons. The sequencing sample was made of peripheral blood mononuclear cells. The source of these receptors is a person aged 18-70 years in good health.

This clone was seen repeatedly, ten times or more. The read terminates 3 residues before the CDR3 end, so the remaining end is supplied by the germline J gene. V usage is TRBV29-1 and J usage is TRBJ2-3; maybe TRBD2 (6 bases). Trimming stripped 2 bases from V and 3 bases from J, with 12 bases between. CDR1 is SQVTM and CDR2 is ANQGSEA in the germline V gene. CDR3 length equals 14 residues. CDR3 loop: CSVERGSWTDTQYF. Partial CDR3 DNA: TGCAGCGTTGAACGGGGGAGTTGGACAGATACG.

This clone was seen many times. The CDR3 is cut off 3 residues early in the read; its end comes from the germline J gene. V and J are TRBV7-9 and TRBJ1-1, with 7 bases lining up with TRBD1. The ends lost 9 bases at V and 3 bases at J; junction bases unmatched: 7. The CDR3 runs to 13 residues. Germline CDR1 reads SEHNR; CDR2 reads FQNEAQ (reference sequence). The sequenced CDR3 bases are TGTGCCAGTAACAGGGGTGGGGACACTGAA. It encodes CASNRGGDTE. The entire CDR3 reads CASNRGGDTEAFF.

Ten or more counts support this clone. The DNA ends 3 residues before the CDR3 does, and the rest of the CDR3 is filled in from the germline J gene. The genes are TRBV30 and TRBJ1-4; D is uncertain. From germline, CDR1 is GTSNPN and CDR2 SVGIG (reference sequence). This CDR3 contains 13 residues. Trimming left V 2 bases short and J 8 bases short, with 12 bases between. The CDR3 sequence: CAWSNLRGEKLFF. The covered CDR3 bases are TGTGCCTGGAGTAACCTAAGAGGGGAAAAA.

Turning to this clone: A far larger clone is a single base away, which makes a read error likely. Coverage ceases 3 residues before the CDR3 finishes, and the germline J gene fills in the end. J is TRBJ1-1 and V is TRBV7-9; tentative D call: TRBD1 (6 bases). The CDR3 runs to 14 residues. The germline V gene encodes CDR1 SEHNR and CDR2 FQNEAQ (reference sequence). CDR3 protein: CSSSLETGNTEAFF. CDR3 DNA (partial): TGTTCCAGCAGCTTAGAGACAGGGAACACTGAA.

This clone was recorded at least ten times. The read comes to an end 3 residues before the CDR3 does, leaving the germline J gene to fill in the end. V is TRBV7-8 and J is TRBJ1-1; TRBD1 agrees at 9 bases. This CDR3 has 14 residues. Germline loops: CDR1 SGHVS, CDR2 FQNEAQ. The CDR3 is CASSWGTGGGEAFF. The DNA read from the CDR3 is TGTGCCAGCAGCTGGGGAACAGGGGGCGGGGAA. Full variable domain (remainder filled in from reference TRBV7-8 and TRBJ1-1): GAGVSQSPRYKVAKRGQDVALRCDPISGHVSLFWYQQALGQGPEFLTYFQNEAQLDKSGLPSDRFFAERPEGSVSTLKIQRTQQEDSAVYLCASSWGTGGGEAFFGQGTRLTVV.

This clone has at least ten counts. The CDR3 is cut off 3 residues early in the read; its end comes from the germline J gene. The chain combines TRBV10-3 with TRBJ1-6; D may be TRBD1 (6 bases). This CDR3 is 14 amino acids long. V gave up 8 bases and J gave up 8 bases, with 16 bases separating them. Germline CDR1 and CDR2: ENHRY and SYGVKD. The sequenced part of the CDR3 DNA is TGTGCCATCTTCGACGGGACAAAGGATTCACCC. Its protein is CAIFDGTKDSP. In full, the CDR3 reads CAIFDGTKDSPLHF.

This clone was counted ten times or more. CDR3 DNA (partial): TGTGCCACCAGTGACCTTTCACAGGGCTCGAGGATTGCCGGGGAG. Protein sequence: CATSDLSQGSRIAGE. The CDR3, in full, reads CATSDLSQGSRIAGELFF. The chain has TRBV24-1 and TRBJ2-2; possibly TRBD1 for D (6 bases). The sequence runs out 3 residues before the end of the CDR3; the remainder is reconstructed from the germline J gene. The CDR3 loop spans 18 amino acids. V dropped 4 bases and J dropped 6 bases, with 23 bases sitting between them. Germline-derived CDR1 and CDR2 are KGHDR and SFDVKD.

This clone was found many times. The read finishes 3 residues shy of the CDR3 end, and the germline J gene is used to complete it. This rearrangement joins TRBV11-2 to TRBJ2-2; D is ambiguous. The CDR3 runs to 13 residues. Trimming took 2 bases from V and 6 from J, leaving 7 bases between them. Germline CDR1 SGHAT, CDR2 FQNNGV. The sequenced part of the CDR3 DNA is TGTGCCAGCAGCTTATCCGGGTCCGGGGAG. Translated: CASSLSGSGE. The full CDR3 protein is CASSLSGSGELFF.

In its sample, this clone was seen many times. The CDR3 is cut off 3 residues early in the read; its end comes from the germline J gene. This sequence joins TRBV28 and TRBJ2-7; possible D gene TRBD1, 6 bases. Germline CDR1 and CDR2: MDHEN and SYDVKM. This CDR3 spans 14 amino acids. Trimming left V 2 bases short and J 2 bases short, with 10 bases between. The CDR3 loop is CASSLGQHPYEQYF. CDR3 bases read: TGTGCCAGCAGTTTAGGACAGCATCCCTACGAG.

This clone was recorded many times. Read sequence stops 3 residues before the CDR3 end, and the germline J gene provides the missing end. The chain carries TRBV19 and TRBJ2-5; D might be TRBD2 (6 bases). The germline gives CDR1 LNHDA, CDR2 SQIVND (reference sequence). Trimming removed 3 bases at V and 5 bases at J, with 16 bases between. The CDR3 consists of 15 residues. Incomplete CDR3 DNA: TGTGCCAGTAGTATTGAACTAGCACAAACGGAGACC. Translating it yields CASSIELAQTET. The entire CDR3 is CASSIELAQTETQYF.

This clone was found many times. Coverage ceases 3 residues before the CDR3 finishes, and the germline J gene fills in the end. The chain couples TRBV5-6 to TRBJ2-3; the match to TRBD1 covers 10 bases. The CDR3 contains 15 residues. CDR1 and CDR2 from the germline V gene are SGHDT and YYEEEE. V gave up 4 bases and J gave up 3 bases; unmatched junction bases: 5. This CDR3 reads CASSLTGQGTDTQYF. The DNA read from the CDR3 is TGTGCCAGCAGCCTTACGGGACAGGGGACAGATACG.

This clone occurred many times. The CDR3 is cut off 3 residues early in the read; its end comes from the germline J gene. V usage is TRBV20-1 and J usage is TRBJ1-6, with D perhaps TRBD1 (6 bases). Germline CDR1 and CDR2: DFQATT and SNEGSKA (reference sequence). The CDR3 covers 15 residues. V lost 2 bases, J lost 0 bases, and 8 bases lay in between. The part of the CDR3 DNA that was read is TGCAGTGCTAGACCCAGGGGCTCCTATAATTCACCC. Protein: CSARPRGSYNSP. The complete CDR3 protein is CSARPRGSYNSPLHF.

The sample holds many counts of this clone. The read ends 3 residues shy of where the CDR3 ends; the end is completed using the germline J gene. The chain combines TRBV5-1 with TRBJ1-4; possibly TRBD1 for D (6 bases). The CDR3 loop spans 15 amino acids. Germline V gene lookup returns CDR1 SGHRS and CDR2 YFSETQ. V shed 4 bases and J shed 9 bases, with 19 bases lying between them. The CDR3 bases that were read are TGCGCCAGCAGCCCGAAGGGGGACGGCGCTCAAAAA. This translates into CASSPKGDGAQK. The CDR3 as a whole reads CASSPKGDGAQKLFF.

This clone has only a few counts. Coverage ceases 3 residues before the CDR3 finishes, and the germline J gene fills in the end. The chain links TRBV18 to TRBJ2-7; TRBD1 matches 8 bases. The CDR3 sequence is 14 residues long. With 4 bases clipped from V and 1 base from J, the junction kept 3 bases outside the gene matches. Germline loops: CDR1 KGHSH, CDR2 LQKENI. Here the CDR3 reads CASSRGQGSYEQYF. Partial CDR3 DNA: TGTGCCAGCTCACGCGGACAGGGTTCCTACGAG. Together with reference TRBV18 and TRBJ2-7, the CDR3 gives the full variable domain: NAGVMQNPRHLVRRRGQEARLRCSPMKGHSHVYWYRQLPEEGLKFMVYLQKENIIDESGMPKERFSAEFPKEGPSILRIQQVVRGDSAAYFCASSRGQGSYEQYFGPGTRLTVT.

This clone has at least ten counts. The CDR3 goes on 3 residues after the read ends, and that part is filled in from the germline J gene. J is TRBJ1-5 and V is TRBV7-8; D gene uncertain. The CDR3 runs 13 residues. Trimming pared 5 bases from V and 7 bases from J, leaving 12 bases between. CDR1 is SGHVS, CDR2 FQNEAQ, per germline. The sequenced part of the CDR3 DNA is TGTGCCAGCAGCCCACGGGGAGGACAGCCC. This gives the protein CASSPRGGQP. The whole CDR3 protein reads CASSPRGGQPQHF.

This clone was counted at least ten times. The read stops 3 residues short of the end of the CDR3; the missing end is completed from the germline J gene. The rearrangement joins TRBV18 to TRBJ2-3, with D hard to call. V was trimmed by 4 bases and J by 0 bases, leaving 5 bases between them. Germline V gives CDR1 KGHSH, CDR2 LQKENI. CDR3 length equals 13 residues. CDR3 amino acids: CASSQPSTDTQYF. The CDR3 bases that were read are TGTGCCAGCTCACAGCCCAGCACAGATACG.

This clone has at least ten counts. The read falls 3 residues short of the CDR3 end, and the missing part is taken from the germline J gene. The J gene is TRBJ1-6, the V gene TRBV20-1; a weak D match, TRBD1 (5 bases). The CDR3 runs to 13 residues. Germline V gene data show CDR1 as DFQATT and CDR2 as SNEGSKA (reference sequence). V was trimmed by 7 bases and J by 7 bases, leaving 14 bases between them. CDR3 bases read: TGCAGTGTTGAGCGGGACGGAAATTCACCC. It codes for CSVERDGNSP. The entire CDR3 protein reads CSVERDGNSPLHF.